The clone carrying this T cell receptor beta chain was seen a single time. Assay: immunoSEQ multiplex PCR; the TCRdb copy retains only in-frame clones and omits some. Of tens of thousands of clones in the sample, 85% to 90% were seen once. The record originates from a study of T cell changes during pregnancy in multiple sclerosis. CDR3 length equals 12 residues. Germline CDR1 reads MNHEY; CDR2 reads SMNVEV (reference sequence). Trimming cost V 7 bases and J 5 bases; bases outside gene matches: 2. This TCR was recovered from a female donor in good health, enrolled as a control in a pregnancy study. The chain is built from TRBV27 and TRBJ1-2; 9 bases align to TRBD1. The sequences come from peripheral blood, collected after pregnancy. The CDR3, as DNA: TGTGCCAGCATGACAGGGGGTTATGGCTACACCTTC. Translating gives CASMTGGYGYTF.